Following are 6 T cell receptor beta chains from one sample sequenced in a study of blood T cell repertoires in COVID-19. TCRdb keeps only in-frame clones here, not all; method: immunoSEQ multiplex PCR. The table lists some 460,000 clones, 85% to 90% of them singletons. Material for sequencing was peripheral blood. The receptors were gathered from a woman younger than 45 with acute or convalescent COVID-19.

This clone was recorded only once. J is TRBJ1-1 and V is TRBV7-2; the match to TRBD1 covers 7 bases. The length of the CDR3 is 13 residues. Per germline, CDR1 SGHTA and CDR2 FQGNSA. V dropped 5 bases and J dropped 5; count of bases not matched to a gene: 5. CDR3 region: CASSHRGRTEAFF. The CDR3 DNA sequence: TGTGCCAGCAGCCACAGGGGTAGGACTGAAGCTTTCTTT.

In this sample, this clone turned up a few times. The DNA of the CDR3 is TGTGCCTGGAGTCGGGACAGGGGTACCGGTGAAGCTTTCTTT. Encoded protein: CAWSRDRGTGEAFF. The V gene is TRBV30, the J gene TRBJ1-1, with TRBD1 identical over 10 bases. Trimming cost V 2 bases and J 7 bases; bases outside gene matches: 7. The germline V gene encodes CDR1 GTSNPN and CDR2 SVGIG (reference sequence). This CDR3 comprises 14 residues.

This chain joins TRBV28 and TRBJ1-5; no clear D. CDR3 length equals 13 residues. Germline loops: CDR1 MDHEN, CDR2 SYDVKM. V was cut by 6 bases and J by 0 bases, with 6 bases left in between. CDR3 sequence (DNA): TGTGCCAGCAGCAGATATAGCAATCAGCCCCAGCATTTT. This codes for CASSRYSNQPQHF. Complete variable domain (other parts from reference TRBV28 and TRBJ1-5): DVKVTQSSRYLVKRTGEKVFLECVQDMDHENMFWYRQDPGLGLRLIYFSYDVKMKEKGDIPEGYSVSREKKERFSLILESASTNQTSMYLCASSRYSNQPQHFGDGTRLSIL.

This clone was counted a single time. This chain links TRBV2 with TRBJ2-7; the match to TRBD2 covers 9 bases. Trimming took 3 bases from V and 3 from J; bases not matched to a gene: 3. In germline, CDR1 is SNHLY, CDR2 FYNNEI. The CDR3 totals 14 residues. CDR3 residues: CASSDGRGGYEQYF. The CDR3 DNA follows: TGTGCCAGCAGTGATGGGCGGGGGGGCTACGAGCAGTACTTC.

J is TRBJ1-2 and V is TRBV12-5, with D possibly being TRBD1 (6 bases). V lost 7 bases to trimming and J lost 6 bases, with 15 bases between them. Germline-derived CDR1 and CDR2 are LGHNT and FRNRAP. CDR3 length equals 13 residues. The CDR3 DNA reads TGTGCTAGTGCCCTGGACGGGGGGCATGGCTACACCTTC. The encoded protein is CASALDGGHGYTF.

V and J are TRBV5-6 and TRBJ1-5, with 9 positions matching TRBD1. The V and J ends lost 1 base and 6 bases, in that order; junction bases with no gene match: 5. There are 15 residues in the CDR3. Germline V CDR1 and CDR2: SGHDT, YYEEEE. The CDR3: CASSLSGQGRQPQHF. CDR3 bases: TGTGCCAGCAGCTTGTCGGGACAGGGACGTCAGCCCCAGCATTTT.